This T cell receptor beta chain was sequenced for a study of blood T cell repertoires in COVID-19. Looking at the study overall: Sites across the United States, Italy and Spain contributed samples from acute and convalescent COVID-19. Sample material is recorded as cDNA or gDNA derived from T cells, B-cell-depleted T cells, or PBMCs.

This clone turned up a few times. Original data processing: Reference gene primers were amplified, and this amplification served to estimate nucleated cell counts. Some clones are missing from TCRdb's copy, which holds only in-frame ones; the method was immunoSEQ multiplex PCR. V, J and clone size derive from that table, while D and trimming were established from the DNA sequence. The sample records some 290,000 clones, about 88% being singletons. Patients in Seattle were enrolled during active infection, then followed longitudinally. V dropped 2 bases and J dropped 4 bases, with 11 bases sitting between them. CDR3 length: 14 amino acids. CDR1 is MNHEY, CDR2 SVGEGT, per germline.

Sequences were obtained from peripheral blood. This chain connects TRBV6-2 or TRBV6-3 to TRBJ1-2, with D unclear. The source of this sequence is a woman under 40 with COVID-19, enrolled during active disease. CDR3 nucleotides: TGTGCCAGCAGTTACGGCAGGTTCGGCTATGGCTACACCTTC. Translation: CASSYGRFGYGYTF.